This passage covers 28 T cell receptor beta chains from one sample sequenced in a study of prognosis after radiotherapy for stage I lung cancer. Genomic DNA provided the template from which TCR beta CDR3 was amplified by two-round multiplex PCR. Amplification in first-round PCR relied on primers specific to each TRBV and TRBJ gene. TCRdb processed the multiplex PCR reads anew with MiXCR; each CDR3 protein has one entry. The data show almost 40,000 distinct CDR3 sequences, roughly a quarter seen once. Sample: PBMCs, taken before or after stereotactic body radiation therapy (not recorded which). The receptor source for this set is a donor at least 50 years old with non-small cell lung cancer.

Many counts were recorded for this clonotype. The chain links TRBV12-3 or TRBV12-4 to TRBJ2-2, with D tentatively TRBD2 (6 bases). Between the trimmed V and J ends, which lost 3 bases and 0 bases, there was a span of 8 bases. The CDR3 contains 15 residues. CDR3 sequence: CASSFERANTGELFF. CDR3 bases: TGTGCCAGCAGTTTTGAGCGGGCGAACACCGGGGAGCTGTTTTTT.

This clonotype was found many times. The genes are TRBV18 and TRBJ1-1; tentatively, D is TRBD1 (6 bases). V was cut by 4 bases and J by 3 bases, with 15 bases left in between. Per the germline V gene, CDR1 is KGHSH and CDR2 is LQKENI. This CDR3 is 15 amino acids long. CDR3 nucleotides: TGTGCCAGCTCACAACGTTACTCAGGGGACACTGAAGCTTTCTTT. It is translated as CASSQRYSGDTEAFF.

This clonotype was seen ten or more times. The chain combines TRBV13 with TRBJ2-1; D is ambiguous. This CDR3 is built from 14 residues. V was cut by 2 bases and J by 0 bases, with 5 bases left in between. Germline values: CDR1 PRHDT, CDR2 FYEKMQ (reference sequence). CDR3 region: CASSLQSSYNEQFF. CDR3 nucleotide sequence: TGTGCCAGCAGCTTACAGAGCTCCTACAATGAGCAGTTCTTC.

This clonotype was seen many times. The gene calls are TRBV9 and TRBJ2-1, with D possibly called TRBD1 or TRBD2 (6 bases each). Germline values: CDR1 SGDLS, CDR2 YYNGEE. The CDR3 runs 13 residues. The ends were cut back, 4 bases at V and 9 bases at J, with 14 bases in the middle. The CDR3 DNA sequence: TGTGCCAGCAGCTCAGACGAGGGGGGTGAGCAGTTCTTC. Residues: CASSSDEGGEQFF.

This clonotype was observed many times. This chain links TRBV7-9 with TRBJ2-1; D is uncertain. The V gene's germline CDR1 is SEHNR and CDR2 FQNEAQ (reference sequence). This CDR3 comprises 11 residues. The V and J ends lost 0 bases and 10 bases respectively, with 4 bases between them. Written as DNA, the CDR3 is TGTGCCAGCAGCTTAGCTCAGGAGCAGTTCTTC. Translated, it gives CASSLAQEQFF.

The rearrangement joins TRBV5-1 to TRBJ1-5; D gene uncertain. CDR1 is SGHRS, CDR2 YFSETQ, per germline. The CDR3 consists of 14 residues. Trimming left V 2 bases short and J 11 bases short, with 17 bases between. CDR3 bases: TGCGCCAGCAGCTTTAGCGGGAGGGCAGAGACCCAGCATTTT. This codes for CASSFSGRAETQHF. The entire variable domain, with the rest obtained from reference TRBV5-1 and TRBJ1-5, is as follows: KAGVTQTPRYLIKTRGQQVTLSCSPISGHRSVSWYQQTPGQGLQFLFEYFSETQRNKGNFPGRFSGRQFSNSRSEMNVSTLELGDSALYLCASSFSGRAETQHFGDGTRLSIL.

A note on this clonotype: Possible read error: a much larger clone is one base away. V usage is TRBV28 and J usage is TRBJ2-7, with D tentatively TRBD1 or TRBD2 (7 bases each). The germline gives CDR1 MDHEN, CDR2 SYDVKM. The CDR3 sequence is 15 residues long. CDR3 in DNA: TGTGCCGGCAGTTTCCGGCAGGGGGGGGCTTACGAGCAGTACTTC. Residues: CAGSFRQGGAYEQYF.

This clonotype was counted ten times or more. The chain recombines TRBV5-1 with TRBJ1-4; D gene uncertain. The CDR3 runs to 14 residues. Trimming took 0 bases from V and 6 from J, leaving 9 bases between them. Germline assignment: CDR1 SGHRS and CDR2 YFSETQ. CDR3 in amino acids: CASSLAPVDEKLFF. The DNA for the CDR3 is TGCGCCAGCAGCTTGGCCCCTGTGGATGAAAAACTGTTTTTT.

This clonotype has only one observation. The chain combines TRBV6-1 with TRBJ1-2; the D is unclear. Trimming took off 7 bases at V and 7 bases at J, with 16 bases between the two ends. CDR1 is MNHNS, CDR2 SASEGT, per germline. The CDR3 is 13 residues long. Written as DNA, the CDR3 is TGTGCCAGCACTAAATCGTGGTATTGTGGCTACACCTTC. Translation gives CASTKSWYCGYTF.

This clonotype was observed many times. The chain uses TRBV30 and TRBJ1-1; a possible D gene is TRBD1 (6 bases). The CDR3 loop spans 12 amino acids. Trimming shortened V by 7 bases and J by 3 bases, and 12 bases separated the two germline ends. Germline CDR1 and CDR2: GTSNPN and SVGIG (reference sequence). The CDR3 sequence: CAFLTGYTEAFF. The CDR3 DNA is TGTGCCTTCCTCACAGGGTACACTGAAGCTTTCTTT.

The V call is TRBV6-5, the J call TRBJ2-5; 7 bases line up with TRBD2. Looked up from germline, CDR1 is MNHEY and CDR2 is SVGAGI. V shed 4 bases and J 3 bases; nucleotides not matched to a gene: 2. CDR3 size: 13 residues. DNA for the CDR3: TGTGCCAGCAGTTGGGGGGGAGAAGAGACCCAGTACTTC. Amino acids: CASSWGGEETQYF.

As regards this clonotype: A read error is likely here: a far larger clone is one base away. The V gene is TRBV7-8, the J gene TRBJ2-3, with D uncertain. The CDR3 length is 18 residues. Germline V gene sequence: CDR1 SGHVS, CDR2 FQNEAQ. CDR3 loop: CANSLSHPSPTGTDTQYF. As DNA, the CDR3 is TGTGCCAACAGCTTAAGTCACCCGAGCCCGACCGGCACAGATACGCAGTATTTT.

The chain is built from TRBV5-6 and TRBJ1-4; D unresolved. The CDR3 covers 15 residues. V lost 0 bases and J 6 bases, leaving 12 bases between the germline ends. Germline CDR1 reads SGHDT; CDR2 reads YYEEEE. The CDR3 sequence is CASSLGAWAHEKLFF. The CDR3 nucleotides are TGTGCCAGCAGCTTGGGGGCGTGGGCACATGAAAAACTGTTTTTT.

This clonotype was observed many times. J is TRBJ2-1 and V is TRBV4-1; maybe TRBD1 (5 bases). V shed 5 bases and J shed 9 bases, with 17 bases lying between them. This CDR3 comprises 14 residues. Germline loops: CDR1 MGHRA, CDR2 YSYEKL. The CDR3 protein is CASSTPETGSEQFF. The CDR3 DNA reads as TGCGCCAGCAGCACACCAGAAACAGGTAGTGAGCAGTTCTTC.

The chain joins TRBV10-2 to TRBJ2-5; the D is unclear. From germline, CDR1 is WSHSY and CDR2 SAAADI. The CDR3 sequence is 12 residues long. Trimming shortened V by 2 bases and J by 5 bases, and 6 bases separated the two germline ends. The CDR3: CASSERRETQYF. CDR3 bases: TGCGCCAGCAGTGAGCGAAGGGAGACCCAGTACTTC.

J is TRBJ2-6 and V is TRBV5-1; D ambiguous. Trimming cost V 0 bases and J 9 bases, with 19 bases left between them. The CDR3 is 17 amino acids. CDR1 is SGHRS and CDR2 is YFSETQ in the germline V gene. DNA of the CDR3: TGCGCCAGCAGCTTGGTGGTAGGAACCTCTGGGTTCAACGTCCTGACTTTC. Protein: CASSLVVGTSGFNVLTF.

As concerns this clonotype: This likely comes from a read error, as the CDR3 has no conserved phenylalanine or tryptophan at its end. The chain is built from TRBV5-1 and TRBJ1-3, with unresolved D. The V end lost 0 bases, the J end lost 6 bases, and 10 bases lay between the germline ends. This CDR3 is 14 amino acids long. CDR1 and CDR2 from the germline V gene are SGHRS and YFSETQ. The DNA of the CDR3 is TGCGCCAGCAGCTTGGGGTCAGATGCAAACACCATATATTAT. Translated, it gives CASSLGSDANTIYY.

The chain employs TRBV18 and TRBJ1-1; D is unclear. The CDR3 spans 16 residues. Germline assignment: CDR1 KGHSH and CDR2 LQKENI. The germline V and J ends were trimmed by 1 base and 5 bases, with 17 bases remaining between them. The DNA for the CDR3 is TGTGCCAGCTCACCACAACGAAAGGCCCGGGATACTGAAGCTTTCTTT. It yields the protein CASSPQRKARDTEAFF.

As for this clonotype: One base separates it from a far larger clone, so it is likely a read error. The chain's CDR3 is CASSFRDPSNQPQHF. CDR3 sequence (DNA): TGTGCCAGCAGTTTCAGGGACCCCAGCAATCAGCCCCAGCATTTT. The chain has TRBV6-9 and TRBJ1-5, with a tentative D call TRBD1 (5 bases). The CDR3 consists of 15 residues. CDR1 is MNHGY, CDR2 SVAAGI, per germline. The germline V and J ends were trimmed by 4 bases and 1 base, with 11 bases remaining between them.

This clonotype was counted at least ten times. Given a much more abundant clone one base away, this may be a read error. The conserved phenylalanine or tryptophan is not found at the CDR3 terminus, so this likely reflects a read error. This chain joins TRBV20-1 and TRBJ2-7; TRBD1 matches 7 bases. Per the germline V gene, CDR1 is DFQATT and CDR2 is SNEGSKA (reference sequence). The CDR3 consists of 14 residues. Trimming at V came to 2 bases and at J to 0 bases, leaving 4 bases not matched to a gene. The CDR3 loop is CSARRTGRSYEQYS. For the CDR3, the DNA is TGCAGTGCTAGACGGACAGGACGCTCCTACGAGCAGTACTCC.

This clonotype was counted at least ten times. The junction departs from the called germline gene at one end, perhaps through a read error. This chain links TRBV3-1 with TRBJ2-7; the D gene could be TRBD1 or TRBD2 (5 bases each). Germline V CDR1 and CDR2: LGHDT, YNNKEL (reference sequence). The CDR3 spans 11 residues. The DNA of the CDR3 is TGTGCCAGCAGCCAAGAGGGGGAGAGTTGCTTC. Residues: CASSQEGESCF.

Notes on this clonotype: Since the CDR3 does not end with the conserved phenylalanine or tryptophan, this likely comes from a read error. V gene TRBV14 combines with J gene TRBJ2-7; perhaps D is TRBD1 or TRBD2 (5 bases each). CDR1 and CDR2 from the germline V gene are SGHDN and FVKESK. CDR3 size: 15 residues. The germline V and J ends were trimmed by 2 bases and 2 bases, with 13 bases remaining between them. In DNA, the CDR3 is TGTGCCAGCAGCCAAAATCCGGGACCGACCTACGAGCAGTACCTC. Protein: CASSQNPGPTYEQYL.

This clonotype was seen only once. One base separates it from a far larger clone, so it is likely a read error. The V and J genes are TRBV2 and TRBJ2-5; a possible D gene is TRBD2 (6 bases). The J call may be in error: the DNA end matches TRBJ2-1 better. This CDR3 is built from 15 residues. Germline V gives CDR1 SNHLY, CDR2 FYNNEI. Here the CDR3 reads CASSERSSSVNEQFF. The CDR3 DNA is TGTGCCAGCAGTGAAAGGTCCTCTAGCGTCAATGAGCAGTTCTTC.

This clonotype came up many times. The rearrangement links TRBV29-1 to TRBJ1-1, with 11 bases that match TRBD1. There are 13 residues in the CDR3. Per germline, CDR1 SQVTM and CDR2 ANQGSEA. The J segment lost 5 bases and the V segment lost 7 bases, leaving 6 bases of the junction unmatched. CDR3 loop: CSAGQGARTEAFF. CDR3 nucleotides: TGCAGCGCAGGACAGGGGGCGAGAACTGAAGCTTTCTTT.

This clonotype has at least ten counts. The chain uses TRBV28 and TRBJ1-2; D possibly corresponds to TRBD1 (6 bases). Germline CDR1 reads MDHEN; CDR2 reads SYDVKM. The CDR3 is 15 residues long. Trimming took off 2 bases at V and 5 bases at J, with 15 bases between the two ends. The CDR3 spells CASSLGGAGYYGYTF. CDR3 nucleotide sequence: TGTGCCAGCAGTTTAGGGGGGGCCGGTTATTATGGCTACACCTTC.

This clonotype showed up many times. V gene TRBV20-1 combines with J gene TRBJ2-3; 13 bases map to TRBD2. Losses at the gene ends were 6 bases for V and 5 bases for J; bases not matched to a gene: 14. Germline V CDR1 and CDR2: DFQATT, SNEGSKA (reference sequence). The CDR3 covers 17 residues. The CDR3 DNA is TGCAGTGCAACCGGACGGACTAGCGGGGGAATGGGAGATACGCAGTATTTT. Protein product: CSATGRTSGGMGDTQYF.

The J gene is TRBJ2-7, the V gene TRBV9, with D maybe TRBD1 (6 bases). Deletions cut 2 bases from V and 7 bases from J, with 7 bases between. Germline loops: CDR1 SGDLS, CDR2 YYNGEE. This CDR3 has 11 residues. The CDR3 loop is CASSVGTEQYF. For the CDR3, the DNA is TGTGCCAGCAGCGTCGGGACAGAGCAGTACTTC.

This clonotype showed up many times. The V gene is TRBV3-1, the J gene TRBJ2-7, with no clear D. Germline V gene data show CDR1 as LGHDT and CDR2 as YNNKEL (reference sequence). Trimming cost V 2 bases and J 3 bases, with 14 bases left between them. This CDR3 is 15 amino acids long. The CDR3 DNA is TGTGCCAGCAGCCAATCGTATAACAGCCTCTACGAGCAGTACTTC. This sequence encodes CASSQSYNSLYEQYF.